These 31 T cell receptor beta chains came from one sample sequenced in a study of early T cells in non-severe SARS-CoV-2 infection. TCRdb processed the 5' RACE reads anew with MiXCR; each CDR3 protein has one entry. The sample has tens of thousands of distinct CDR3 sequences; 12% are singletons. The source material was whole blood. These receptors were collected from an adult who was a healthcare worker with PCR-confirmed SARS-CoV-2 infection or an uninfected control (not recorded which).

This clonotype occurred a few times. The chain uses TRBV29-1 and TRBJ2-3; 8 nucleotides agree with TRBD2. With V trimmed by 6 bases and J by 4 bases, 9 bases remained unmatched. This CDR3 contains 14 residues. Germline V gene data show CDR1 as SQVTM and CDR2 as ANQGSEA. CDR3 sequence: CSVPPREASDTQYF. The CDR3 DNA reads TGCAGCGTGCCCCCGCGGGAGGCTTCAGATACGCAGTATTTT.

This clonotype was recorded at least ten times. The J gene is TRBJ2-3, the V gene TRBV2, with D possibly being TRBD1 (6 bases). The ends were cut back, 4 bases at V and 3 bases at J, with 11 bases in the middle. The CDR3 runs to 14 residues. Germline CDR1 SNHLY, CDR2 FYNNEI. CDR3 amino acids: CASSVTTGTDTQYF. DNA of the CDR3: TGTGCCAGCAGTGTTACGACAGGTACAGATACGCAGTATTTT.

The V and J genes are TRBV3-1 and TRBJ2-7; TRBD2 is a possible D gene (6 bases). The germline V and J ends were trimmed by 3 bases and 4 bases, with 16 bases remaining between them. Germline CDR1 and CDR2: LGHDT and YNNKEL (reference sequence). CDR3 length: 15 amino acids. The CDR3 coding sequence is TGTGCCAGCAGCCAGAGAGTAGCTGGGGGGTACGAGCAGTACTTC. Protein product: CASSQRVAGGYEQYF.

This clonotype was detected only a few times. The gene calls are TRBV7-6 and TRBJ2-7; weak D call: TRBD1 (7 bases). Per the germline V gene, CDR1 is SGHVS and CDR2 is FNYEAQ. The length of the CDR3 is 17 residues. The V and J ends lost 5 bases and 0 bases respectively, with 20 bases between them. The CDR3 protein is CASSAQQGTPSSYEQYF. The CDR3 nucleotides are TGTGCCAGCAGCGCCCAACAGGGGACTCCCTCCTCCTACGAGCAGTACTTC.

This clonotype was observed a few times. The chain links TRBV9 to TRBJ2-3; the D gene is possibly TRBD2 (6 bases). The CDR3 extends over 14 amino acids. Germline CDR1 SGDLS, CDR2 YYNGEE. Trimming removed 0 bases at V and 2 bases at J, with 7 bases between. The CDR3 protein is CASSVGDFTDTQYF. For the CDR3, the DNA is TGTGCCAGCAGCGTAGGGGACTTCACAGATACGCAGTATTTT.

This rearrangement joins TRBV29-1 to TRBJ1-1; TRBD1 is a possible D gene (5 bases). Germline-derived CDR1 and CDR2 are SQVTM and ANQGSEA. The CDR3 is made up of 12 amino acids. The chain's CDR3 is CRPGGGSTEAFF. The DNA of the CDR3 is TGCAGACCCGGTGGGGGAAGCACTGAAGCTTTCTTT. Filled out from reference TRBV29-1 and TRBJ1-1, the complete variable domain reads SAVISQKPSRDICQRGTSLTIQCQVDSQVTMMFWYRQQPGQSLTLIATANQGSEATYESGFVIDKFPISRPNLTFSTLTVSNMSPEDSSIYLCRPGGGSTEAFFGQGTRLTVV.

V gene TRBV2 combines with J gene TRBJ2-3, with 7 nucleotides matching TRBD1. In germline, CDR1 is SNHLY, CDR2 FYNNEI. The CDR3 covers 13 residues. V dropped 6 bases and J dropped 6; count of bases not matched to a gene: 6. The CDR3 here is CASRADRDDTQYF. CDR3 nucleotide sequence: TGTGCCAGCAGAGCCGACAGGGATGATACGCAGTATTTT.

This clonotype showed up many times. The chain employs TRBV4-1 and TRBJ2-5; D perhaps matches TRBD1 (5 bases). Germline-derived CDR1 and CDR2 are MGHRA and YSYEKL. Trimming took 0 bases from V and 8 from J, leaving 19 bases between them. There are 16 residues in the CDR3. The CDR3 nucleotides read TGCGCCAGCAGCCAAGATGGAACAGGAGCCCAAGGAACCCAGTACTTC. Translation gives CASSQDGTGAQGTQYF.

The chain joins TRBV9 to TRBJ2-2; D is unclear. Germline assignment: CDR1 SGDLS and CDR2 YYNGEE. The V end lost 5 bases, the J end lost 7 bases, and 15 bases lay between the germline ends. The CDR3 is 14 amino acids. The CDR3, as DNA: TGTGCCAGCAGGGTGGACCCAGGCCGCGGGGAGCTGTTTTTT. This translates into CASRVDPGRGELFF.

This clonotype was seen many times. The chain joins TRBV15 to TRBJ1-2, with D unresolved. Germline V gene sequence: CDR1 LNHNV, CDR2 YYDKDF (reference sequence). The length of the CDR3 is 16 residues. V was cut by 0 bases and J by 1 base, with 12 bases left in between. For the CDR3, the DNA is TGTGCCACCAGCAGAGATCTCGAGGGCAGTAACTATGGCTACACCTTC. It translates to CATSRDLEGSNYGYTF.

V is TRBV9 and J is TRBJ2-7, with 10 bases matching TRBD2. CDR1 is SGDLS and CDR2 is YYNGEE in the germline V gene. The CDR3 sequence is 12 residues long. With 3 bases clipped from V and 7 bases from J, the junction kept 1 base outside the gene matches. The CDR3 bases are TGTGCCAGCAGCGAACTAGCGGGGGAGCAGTACTTC. It encodes CASSELAGEQYF.

This clonotype has a count of ten or more. V usage is TRBV5-5 and J usage is TRBJ2-3; 8 positions agree with TRBD1. The CDR3 covers 15 residues. Germline CDR1 SGHKS, CDR2 YYEKEE (reference sequence). V was clipped by 3 bases and J by 6 bases; unmatched bases: 9. CDR3 sequence reads: CASSSRTGSMDTQYF. CDR3 in DNA: TGTGCCAGCAGCTCGAGGACAGGGAGCATGGATACGCAGTATTTT.

This clonotype has at least ten counts. J is TRBJ2-1 and V is TRBV11-2, with 7 bases lining up with TRBD1. The CDR3 has 18 amino acids. From germline, CDR1 is SGHAT and CDR2 FQNNGV. V was clipped by 1 base and J by 8 bases; unmatched bases: 17. The CDR3 nucleotides read TGTGCCAGCAGCTTAGGCCCCCCGAAGGGGGCTCAGGTGGATGAGCAGTTCTTC. Its translation is CASSLGPPKGAQVDEQFF.

This clonotype was recorded many times. The CDR3 spells CASSRDRTGNEQFF. CDR3 DNA sequence: TGTGCCAGCAGCCGGGACCGAACGGGGAATGAGCAGTTCTTC. V and J are TRBV7-9 and TRBJ2-1, with D perhaps TRBD1 or TRBD2 (5 bases each). This CDR3 comprises 14 residues. V gave up 5 bases and J gave up 7 bases, with 15 bases separating them. Germline V gene lookup returns CDR1 SEHNR and CDR2 FQNEAQ (reference sequence).

This clonotype has just a few counts. This sequence joins TRBV18 and TRBJ2-2; a possible D gene is TRBD1 (5 bases). The germline CDR1 and CDR2 sequences are KGHSH and LQKENI. The length of the CDR3 is 15 residues. V was trimmed by 3 bases and J by 3 bases, leaving 11 bases between them. CDR3 DNA: TGTGCCAGCTCACCCCGGACAATAGACACCGGGGAGCTGTTTTTT. It translates to CASSPRTIDTGELFF.

This clonotype has a count of ten or more. The rearrangement links TRBV14 to TRBJ2-1; 9 nucleotides line up with TRBD2. V was clipped by 0 bases and J by 9 bases; unmatched bases: 9. The germline V gene has CDR1 SGHDN and CDR2 FVKESK. The CDR3 is made up of 16 amino acids. DNA for the CDR3: TGTGCCAGCAGCCAAGAGGTCCTAGCGGGGCGGGGTGAGCAGTTCTTC. Translating gives CASSQEVLAGRGEQFF.

V is TRBV28 and J is TRBJ1-2; TRBD1 matches at 8 bases. Germline CDR1 and CDR2: MDHEN and SYDVKM. The CDR3 has 16 residues. Trimming cost V 3 bases and J 5 bases; bases outside gene matches: 11. CDR3 coding DNA: TGTGCCAGCAGTTTCGCCCCCGGACAGGGTTATTATGGCTACACCTTC. Its translation is CASSFAPGQGYYGYTF.

V and J are TRBV5-1 and TRBJ2-5; TRBD2 matches at 10 bases. V lost 4 bases and J lost 3; bases outside the gene matches: 3. The CDR3 is 14 amino acids. The germline gives CDR1 SGHRS, CDR2 YFSETQ. CDR3 sequence reads: CASSPGLAEETQYF. The CDR3 DNA sequence: TGCGCCAGCAGCCCCGGACTAGCGGAAGAGACCCAGTACTTC.

There are many counts of this clonotype. The rearrangement joins TRBV6-2 or TRBV6-3 to TRBJ2-2; 10 bases match TRBD1. J was trimmed by 4 bases and V by 7 bases; bases with no gene match: 3. CDR3 size: 14 residues. Germline CDR1 reads MNHEY; CDR2 reads SVGEGT. The CDR3 is CASTGQGTTGELFF. DNA of the CDR3: TGTGCCAGCACGGGACAGGGGACCACCGGGGAGCTGTTTTTT.

This clonotype was recorded many times. The genes are TRBV29-1 and TRBJ1-1; D unclear. Deletions cut 4 bases from V and 0 bases from J, with 12 bases between. Looked up from germline, CDR1 is SQVTM and CDR2 is ANQGSEA. This CDR3 is built from 14 residues. CDR3 in amino acids: CSVGGKVMNTEAFF. CDR3 bases: TGCAGCGTTGGAGGGAAGGTCATGAACACTGAAGCTTTCTTT.

The V gene is TRBV5-1, the J gene TRBJ2-1; 8 nucleotides align to TRBD2. The CDR3 loop spans 15 amino acids. Losses at the gene ends were 4 bases for V and 2 bases for J; bases not matched to a gene: 5. From germline, CDR1 is SGHRS and CDR2 YFSETQ. This chain's CDR3 is CASSGGRGAYNEQFF. The CDR3 coding sequence is TGCGCCAGCAGCGGAGGGCGGGGGGCCTACAATGAGCAGTTCTTC.

The chain has TRBV29-1 and TRBJ2-7, with a weak D call TRBD2 (5 bases). Trimming pared 8 bases from V and 3 bases from J, leaving 17 bases between. CDR3 length equals 13 residues. The germline V gene encodes CDR1 SQVTM and CDR2 ANQGSEA. The CDR3 loop is CSSWTLGDYEQYF. CDR3 in DNA: TGCAGCTCCTGGACCCTCGGGGACTACGAGCAGTACTTC.

This chain uses TRBV14 with TRBJ2-7, with 8 positions matching TRBD1. Unmatched junction bases numbered 8, after V lost 4 bases and J lost 0 bases. The CDR3 covers 16 residues. The germline gives CDR1 SGHDN, CDR2 FVKESK. The CDR3 loop reads CASSRITGGSSYEQYF. CDR3 DNA sequence: TGTGCCAGCAGCCGAATTACAGGGGGGAGCTCCTACGAGCAGTACTTC.

This clonotype was recorded a few times. The CDR3 reads CASSPLGTGGGGYTF. The CDR3 region has the DNA TGTGCCAGCAGCCCGCTCGGGACAGGGGGCGGCGGCTACACCTTC. V and J are TRBV7-2 and TRBJ1-2; 12 bases agree with TRBD1. V was pared by 5 bases and J by 8 bases, with 9 bases of the junction left unmatched. Germline CDR1 reads SGHTA; CDR2 reads FQGNSA. This CDR3 contains 15 residues.

The table lists this clonotype with many counts. V usage is TRBV24-1 and J usage is TRBJ1-2, with D perhaps TRBD1 (6 bases). From germline, CDR1 is KGHDR and CDR2 SFDVKD. Trimming cost V 10 bases and J 5 bases, with 13 bases left between them. The length of the CDR3 is 12 residues. This chain's CDR3 is CATAQGNYGYTF. CDR3 DNA sequence: TGTGCCACAGCACAGGGAAATTATGGCTACACCTTC.

With respect to this clonotype: The junction departs from germline at one end; a sequencing error may be responsible. This rearrangement joins TRBV28 to TRBJ1-6, with D tentatively TRBD1 (6 bases). Germline CDR1 MDHEN, CDR2 SYDVKM. This CDR3 spans 18 amino acids. This chain's CDR3 is CASSLLSGGSSYNSPLHF. The CDR3 coding sequence is TGTGCCAGCAGCTTATTATCGGGGGGCAGCTCCTATAATTCACCCCTCCACTTT.

This clonotype came up once. The CDR3 protein is CARRGAVGLISYEQYF. DNA for the CDR3: TGTGCCAGGAGGGGGGCCGTTGGGCTTATTTCCTACGAGCAGTACTTC. This chain links TRBV5-4 with TRBJ2-7; TRBD1 or TRBD2 may be the D gene (6 bases each). This CDR3 is built from 16 residues. CDR1 and CDR2 (germline): SGHNT, YYREEE (reference sequence). Trimming stripped 8 bases from V and 1 base from J, with 22 bases between.

The J gene is TRBJ1-5, the V gene TRBV20-1; D is perhaps TRBD1 (6 bases). CDR1 and CDR2 from the germline V gene are DFQATT and SNEGSKA (reference sequence). Deletions cut 4 bases from V and 3 bases from J, with 10 bases between. This CDR3 is built from 13 residues. The CDR3 coding sequence is TGCAGTGCTATACGGGGGCTCAATCAGCCCCAGCATTTT. Protein product: CSAIRGLNQPQHF.

The chain combines TRBV5-1 with TRBJ2-7, with 8 positions matching TRBD2. The CDR3 contains 13 residues. J was trimmed by 3 bases and V by 1 base; bases with no gene match: 0. Germline V CDR1 and CDR2: SGHRS, YFSETQ. CDR3 nucleotide sequence: TGCGCCAGCAGCTTGAGCGGGGGCTACGAGCAGTACTTC. This encodes CASSLSGGYEQYF.

This clonotype was counted at least ten times. This chain joins TRBV29-1 and TRBJ1-5; 7 bases agree with TRBD1. Germline V gene sequence: CDR1 SQVTM, CDR2 ANQGSEA. The CDR3 runs 13 residues. J gave up 9 bases and V 4 bases, and 9 bases lay outside the gene matches. The CDR3 DNA sequence: TGCAGCGTTGGAACAGGGGCGTTTCGGCCCCAGCATTTT. Amino acid sequence: CSVGTGAFRPQHF.

The chain links TRBV4-1 to TRBJ1-6; D not resolved. This CDR3 is built from 14 residues. CDR1 and CDR2 from the germline V gene are MGHRA and YSYEKL. V lost 8 bases, J lost 8 bases, and 16 bases lay in between. CDR3 residues: CASALDTDYSPLHF. As DNA, the CDR3 is TGCGCCAGCGCTCTAGACACGGATTATTCACCCCTCCACTTT.